This TCR beta chain was sequenced during a study of human T cells and chemical hapten exposure. About the study: Cases of alopecia areata, totalis or universalis occurred in a predominantly female patient group. Slight differences in pooled library volume were the main source of varying TCR yields across samples.

The CDR3 length is 14 residues. Germline V gene data show CDR1 as SGHRS and CDR2 as YFSETQ. V lost 7 bases and J 7 bases, leaving 17 bases between the germline ends. TCRdb used MiXCR to reprocess the RACE reads, holding one entry per CDR3 protein. The sample lists about 380,000 distinct CDR3 sequences, more than 4.5% occurring once. As for time point: patch test 1, 2 weeks after DPC sensitization. Treatment in this sample: therapeutic diphenylcyclopropenone sensitization with weekly scalp DPC. The material was whole blood, obtained in connection with sensitization to the hapten diphenylcyclopropenone (DPC). This receptor was identified in a woman aged 50 to 60 with alopecia areata. Some clones in this sample may be carry-over from other donors' samples. The chain links TRBV5-1 to TRBJ1-4, with D perhaps matching TRBD1 (5 bases). The CDR3 nucleotides read TGCGCCAGCCGATCCGGGACGCGACTTGAAAAACTGTTTTTT. It is translated as CASRSGTRLEKLFF.